The clone carrying this TCR beta chain appeared many times. What it binds is not known. The entry originates in a study of response to subunit inactivated influenza vaccine. This CDR3 is built from 18 residues. Trimming removed 4 bases from V and 0 bases from J, with 20 bases in between. Germline-derived CDR1 and CDR2 are SGHDT and YYEEEE. Study observations and caveats: Researchers suggested that each seasonal influenza vaccination recruits few new T cells.

In TCRdb, the RT-PCR reads were re-called with MiXCR into one record per CDR3 protein. This sample carries 600,000 to 850,000 distinct CDR3 sequences, about 14% of them seen once, and the ten largest clones take 7.5% to 8%. The chain uses TRBV5-6 and TRBJ2-1; D could derive from TRBD1 or TRBD2 (6 bases each). This sequence was found in a man aged 50-60 years who received an inactivated influenza vaccine. The specimen was PBMCs from blood, collected less than 15 days before vaccination. DNA for the CDR3: TGTGCCAGCAGCCCGCGGTTTGGGGGGCGGAGCTCCTACAATGAGCAGTTCTTC. It translates to CASSPRFGGRSSYNEQFF.